This TCR beta chain was found in a study of response to subunit inactivated influenza vaccine. TCRdb re-derived calls from the RT-PCR reads in MiXCR, one entry per CDR3 protein. The sample holds about 620,000 distinct CDR3 sequences; around 11% are singletons and the top ten take 11%. The data also belong to a second study, concerning T cells expressing NK-cell markers. As that report states: What made the TCR beta cDNA was 5'RACE template switching with UMIs. Seven sequenced donors out of eight were HCMV-seropositive, one seronegative. Of CD8+ T cells, about 1.0-8% belonged to dominant NKG2C+ clonotypes in six donors. No clear determination of HCMV specificity was made for expanded NKG2C+ T cell clones.

Sample: PBMCs from blood, taken on the day of vaccination. The TCR was taken from a man between 45 and 60 years old who received an inactivated influenza vaccine.

The CDR3 DNA reads TGCAGCGTTGAAGATCTCAGTCGGGAGAGCGAGCAGTACTTC. Its translation is CSVEDLSRESEQYF. The rearrangement joins TRBV29-1 to TRBJ2-7; perhaps TRBD2 as D (6 bases). Per germline, CDR1 SQVTM and CDR2 ANQGSEA. Trimming stripped 0 bases from V and 6 bases from J, with 15 bases between. The CDR3 has 14 residues.